These 22 T cell receptor beta chains share one sample of origin, sequenced in a study of blood T cell repertoires in COVID-19 (dated by TCRdb to about 2020). Library preparation used the immunoSEQ multiplex PCR assay. Drawn from immuneACCESS, this table holds only the in-frame rearrangements with V and J called that TCRdb kept. Clones are partly lost; checked studies trace under half to an unresolved V gene and leave the rest unexplained. For this sample there are approximately 290,000 clones; about 89% appear just once. The ten largest clonotypes hold approximately 0.84% of the sample. Source material: peripheral blood. All receptors derive from a young man with acute or convalescent COVID-19.

The V gene is TRBV30, the J gene TRBJ2-1; TRBD2 might be the D (5 bases). CDR3 length: 13 amino acids. V dropped 3 bases and J dropped 5 bases, with 11 bases sitting between them. Germline CDR1 GTSNPN, CDR2 SVGIG (reference sequence). CDR3: CAWRRSSNNEQFF. The DNA for the CDR3 is TGTGCCTGGAGAAGGTCTAGCAACAATGAGCAGTTCTTC.

The chain is built from TRBV10-1 and TRBJ1-1, with D possibly matching TRBD1 (6 bases). Trimming left V 6 bases short and J 5 bases short, with 13 bases between. Looked up from germline, CDR1 is WNHNN and CDR2 is SYGVQD (reference sequence). The CDR3 extends over 13 amino acids. The CDR3 DNA is TGCGCCAGCAGACAGGGAGGGACGACTGAAGCTTTCTTT. Amino acids: CASRQGGTTEAFF.

The chain combines TRBV6-1 with TRBJ1-1, with D tentatively TRBD1 (5 bases). This CDR3 comprises 13 residues. Per germline, CDR1 MNHNS and CDR2 SASEGT. The germline V and J ends were trimmed by 3 bases and 4 bases, with 9 bases remaining between them. The CDR3 DNA follows: TGTGCCAGCAGTGACAAGGGGTCCACTGAAGCTTTCTTT. It codes for CASSDKGSTEAFF.

J is TRBJ2-5 and V is TRBV19, with TRBD1 matching over 7 bases. Germline V gene lookup returns CDR1 LNHDA and CDR2 SQIVND (reference sequence). The CDR3 length is 12 residues. V dropped 3 bases and J dropped 6; count of bases not matched to a gene: 1. The CDR3: CASSIRGKTQYF. CDR3 DNA: TGTGCCAGTAGTATCAGGGGGAAGACCCAGTACTTC.

J is TRBJ2-5 and V is TRBV5-6; possibly TRBD1 for D (5 bases). Trimming took off 3 bases at V and 5 bases at J, with 14 bases between the two ends. CDR3 length: 14 residues. Germline CDR1 reads SGHDT; CDR2 reads YYEEEE. The CDR3 loop is CASSSQYWGETQYF. The CDR3 nucleotides read TGTGCCAGCAGCTCCCAATACTGGGGCGAGACCCAGTACTTC.

The DNA for the CDR3 is TGTGCCAGCAGTTCAAAGCCGGGACAGGGTCACGAGCAGTACTTC. It codes for CASSSKPGQGHEQYF. The chain uses TRBV7-9 and TRBJ2-7; 9 bases match TRBD1. The V gene's germline CDR1 is SEHNR and CDR2 FQNEAQ (reference sequence). The V and J ends lost 6 bases and 5 bases, in that order; junction bases with no gene match: 11. This CDR3 is built from 15 residues.

V gene TRBV30 combines with J gene TRBJ1-2, with D maybe TRBD1 (5 bases). The CDR3 totals 14 residues. Between the trimmed V and J ends, which lost 2 bases and 3 bases, there was a span of 13 bases. CDR1 and CDR2 (germline): GTSNPN, SVGIG (reference sequence). The CDR3 coding sequence is TGTGCCTGGAGTTATACCGGGACTCACTATGGCTACACCTTC. As protein: CAWSYTGTHYGYTF.

Here the CDR3 reads CASSFLSSGMGGEQFF. The CDR3 nucleotides read TGTGCCAGCAGCTTTCTCTCTAGCGGGATGGGAGGGGAGCAGTTCTTC. The gene calls are TRBV7-3 and TRBJ2-1, with 9 bases matching TRBD2. After removal of 3 bases from V and 10 bases from J, the junction contained 13 bases not matched to a gene. The CDR3 has 16 residues. Germline lookup yields CDR1 SGHTA and CDR2 FQGTGA. The full variable domain, rest sourced from reference TRBV7-3 and TRBJ2-1, is GAGVSQTPSNKVTEKGKYVELRCDPISGHTALYWYRQSLGQGPEFLIYFQGTGAADDSGLPNDRFFAVRPEGSVSTLKIQRTERGDSAVYLCASSFLSSGMGGEQFFGPGTRLTVL.

This sequence joins TRBV18 and TRBJ1-5; TRBD1 matches 9 bases. The CDR3 is 16 residues long. V shed 3 bases, J shed 7 bases, and the junction held 10 bases outside the gene matches. Per germline, CDR1 KGHSH and CDR2 LQKENI. The CDR3 DNA reads TGTGCCAGCTCACCGGTGAAGGGACAGGGTGGACAGCCCCAGCATTTT. Translating it yields CASSPVKGQGGQPQHF.

The V and J genes are TRBV7-9 and TRBJ1-6; TRBD1 agrees at 7 bases. The CDR3 consists of 16 residues. Trimming removed 1 base from V and 7 bases from J; junction bases left unmatched: 7. Germline assignment: CDR1 SEHNR and CDR2 FQNEAQ (reference sequence). The CDR3 nucleotides are TGTGCCAGCAGCTTAGGGGCAGGGGGTCCCAATTCACCCCTCCACTTT. Its translation: CASSLGAGGPNSPLHF. Full variable domain (rest looked up from reference TRBV7-9 and TRBJ1-6): DTGVSQNPRHKITKRGQNVTFRCDPISEHNRLYWYRQTLGQGPEFLTYFQNEAQLEKSRLLSDRFSAERPKGSFSTLEIQRTEQGDSAMYLCASSLGAGGPNSPLHFGNGTRLTVT.

The CDR3 DNA sequence: TGTGCCAGTAGTCCCGGACAGGGAGCGGGTGGCTACACCTTC. This encodes CASSPGQGAGGYTF. The chain recombines TRBV19 with TRBJ1-2, with 8 nucleotides matching TRBD1. With 5 bases clipped from V and 7 bases from J, the junction kept 9 bases outside the gene matches. Looked up from germline, CDR1 is LNHDA and CDR2 is SQIVND (reference sequence). The CDR3 has 14 amino acids.

The J gene is TRBJ2-7, the V gene TRBV15; maybe TRBD2 (5 bases). Germline CDR1 is LNHNV and CDR2 is YYDKDF (reference sequence). Trimming removed 3 bases at V and 6 bases at J, with 15 bases between. The CDR3 runs 14 residues. The CDR3 sequence: CATSRDVRTSEQYF. The CDR3 nucleotides read TGTGCCACCAGCAGGGACGTACGGACTTCCGAGCAGTACTTC.

DNA of the CDR3: TGTGCCAGCTCACCTCCTGCACAGTATGACTATGGCTACACCTTC. The encoded protein is CASSPPAQYDYGYTF. This chain joins TRBV18 and TRBJ1-2; the D is unclear. The ends were cut back, 3 bases at V and 3 bases at J, with 14 bases in the middle. The CDR3 is 15 residues long. CDR1 is KGHSH, CDR2 LQKENI, per germline.

The gene calls are TRBV14 and TRBJ2-1; 10 positions agree with TRBD2. After removal of 3 bases from V and 3 bases from J, the junction contained 5 bases not matched to a gene. The CDR3 spans 16 residues. Germline V gene data show CDR1 as SGHDN and CDR2 as FVKESK. CDR3 in DNA: TGTGCCAGCAGCCACCACCTAGCGGGGGACTACAATGAGCAGTTCTTC. It is translated as CASSHHLAGDYNEQFF.

The V and J genes are TRBV5-6 and TRBJ2-1; TRBD2 matches at 8 bases. The J segment lost 6 bases and the V segment lost 2 bases, leaving 13 bases of the junction unmatched. CDR1 and CDR2 from the germline V gene are SGHDT and YYEEEE. CDR3 length: 17 residues. This CDR3 is CASSFNRGGLAPNEQFF. CDR3 nucleotides: TGTGCCAGCAGCTTCAATAGGGGCGGACTAGCACCCAATGAGCAGTTCTTC.

The CDR3 loop reads CAIGTSGSSAKNIQYF. CDR3 DNA sequence: TGTGCCATCGGGACTAGCGGGAGTTCAGCCAAAAACATTCAGTACTTC. The chain carries TRBV10-3 and TRBJ2-4, with 14 bases identical to TRBD2. V lost 8 bases, J lost 0 bases, and 3 bases stayed unmatched. The germline V gene encodes CDR1 ENHRY and CDR2 SYGVKD. This CDR3 region has 16 residues.

CDR3 region: CASSHERGTRGNTEAFF. The CDR3 DNA sequence: TGTGCCAGCAGCCACGAGAGGGGGACGCGCGGAAACACTGAAGCTTTCTTT. The chain carries TRBV4-2 and TRBJ1-1, with TRBD1 as a possible D gene (6 bases). V gave up 3 bases and J gave up 2 bases, with 19 bases separating them. CDR3 size: 17 residues. Germline V gene lookup returns CDR1 LGHNA and CDR2 YNFKEQ.

V gene TRBV7-9 combines with J gene TRBJ1-2; tentatively, D is TRBD1 (6 bases). CDR3 length: 17 amino acids. V was pared by 5 bases and J by 6 bases, with 25 bases between. Germline assignment: CDR1 SEHNR and CDR2 FQNEAQ (reference sequence). CDR3 in amino acids: CASSPHRGTGHPHGYTF. DNA for the CDR3: TGTGCCAGCAGCCCCCACCGGGGAACAGGGCACCCCCATGGCTACACCTTC.

The chain combines TRBV2 with TRBJ1-2; D gene ambiguous. In germline, CDR1 is SNHLY, CDR2 FYNNEI. The CDR3 has 14 amino acids. Between the trimmed V and J ends, which lost 7 bases and 5 bases, there was a span of 17 bases. CDR3 residues: CASNDPGRTYGYTF. CDR3 coding DNA: TGTGCCAGCAACGACCCCGGGAGAACGTATGGCTACACCTTC. Drawing the rest from reference TRBV2 and TRBJ1-2, the complete variable domain is EPEVTQTPSHQVTQMGQEVILRCVPISNHLYFYWYRQILGQKVEFLVSFYNNEISEKSEIFDDQFSVERPDGSNFTLKIRSTKLEDSAMYFCASNDPGRTYGYTFGSGTRLTVV.

The chain couples TRBV10-3 to TRBJ1-2, with D possibly matching TRBD1 (5 bases). V gave up 10 bases and J gave up 8 bases, with 23 bases separating them. This CDR3 has 14 amino acids. Germline assignment: CDR1 ENHRY and CDR2 SYGVKD. CDR3 in amino acids: CATSKQDIGLGYTF. The CDR3 bases are TGTGCCACATCTAAACAGGACATAGGCCTCGGCTACACCTTC.

This rearrangement joins TRBV7-8 to TRBJ1-1; possible D gene TRBD1, 6 bases. Germline-derived CDR1 and CDR2 are SGHVS and FQNEAQ. V dropped 4 bases and J dropped 0 bases, with 9 bases sitting between them. The CDR3 covers 14 residues. The CDR3 nucleotides are TGTGCCAGCAGCTGGACAGAGCTGAACACTGAAGCTTTCTTT. The encoded protein is CASSWTELNTEAFF.

The V and J genes are TRBV18 and TRBJ1-1; TRBD1 is a possible D gene (5 bases). This CDR3 has 15 amino acids. Germline CDR1 KGHSH, CDR2 LQKENI. Trimming stripped 1 base from V and 4 bases from J, with 13 bases between. The CDR3 sequence: CASSPLAGEGTEAFF. The DNA of the CDR3 is TGTGCCAGCTCACCACTTGCGGGGGAGGGCACTGAAGCTTTCTTT.